These 32 T cell receptor beta chains came from one sample sequenced in a study of T cells after posttransplantation cyclophosphamide (dated by TCRdb to the mid-2010s). Library preparation employed the immunoSEQ multiplex PCR assay. The immuneACCESS repertoire file appears here via TCRdb, limited to in-frame rearrangements. These files lack a portion of the clones; in checked studies, under half of the deficit traces to unresolved V genes, and the cause of the others is not known. The sample features about 6,700 clones, and none is a singleton. Of the sample, approximately 5.6% falls within the top ten clones. Taken with the paper, the label for treatment or condition translates to: high-dose cyclophosphamide on days +3 and +4 as single-agent GVHD prophylaxis. Busulfan and fludarabine conditioning, a related or unrelated marrow graft, and cyclophosphamide on days +3 and +4 were given to PTCy patients.

The input for sequencing was PBMCs, taken after an allogeneic stem cell transplant with post-transplant cyclophosphamide. These receptors were collected from a male patient aged 25-45 years who received an allogeneic stem cell transplant from an unrelated donor, was CMV-positive, and had acute and chronic GVHD. The graft donor may be the source of some T cells after a transplant.

This clone was recorded many times. This chain links TRBV5-6 with TRBJ1-6; D is uncertain. Trimming took off 7 bases at V and 9 bases at J, with 17 bases between the two ends. Looked up from germline, CDR1 is SGHDT and CDR2 is YYEEEE. This CDR3 is built from 14 residues. The CDR3 is CASRGGVMGSPLHF. The CDR3 DNA reads as TGTGCCAGCCGGGGAGGAGTGATGGGTTCACCCCTCCACTTT.

This clone was seen at least ten times. The chain links TRBV5-1 to TRBJ1-1; D is perhaps TRBD1 (5 bases). In germline, CDR1 is SGHRS, CDR2 YFSETQ. The ends were cut back, 0 bases at V and 4 bases at J, with 7 bases in the middle. This CDR3 has 13 amino acids. Here the CDR3 reads CASSLVGRTEAFF. The CDR3, as DNA: TGCGCCAGCAGCTTGGTGGGGCGCACTGAAGCTTTCTTT. The full variable domain, its missing parts supplied by reference TRBV5-1 and TRBJ1-1, is KAGVTQTPRYLIKTRGQQVTLSCSPISGHRSVSWYQQTPGQGLQFLFEYFSETQRNKGNFPGRFSGRQFSNSRSEMNVSTLELGDSALYLCASSLVGRTEAFFGQGTRLTVV.

By sample fraction, this clone is medium-sized. The chain combines TRBV5-1 with TRBJ1-4; tentative D call: TRBD1 (5 bases). The ends were cut back, 0 bases at V and 6 bases at J, with 9 bases in the middle. The length of the CDR3 is 14 residues. The germline V gene has CDR1 SGHRS and CDR2 YFSETQ. The CDR3 here is CASSLGGGDEKLFF. In DNA form, the CDR3 reads TGCGCCAGCAGCTTGGGCGGGGGGGATGAAAAACTGTTTTTT.

This clone was detected ten times or more. As DNA, the CDR3 is TGCGCCAGCAGCTTTACAGGGAATCAGCCCCAGCATTTT. This sequence encodes CASSFTGNQPQHF. The J gene is TRBJ1-5, the V gene TRBV5-1, with a possible D match to TRBD1 (6 bases). CDR1 and CDR2 from the germline V gene are SGHRS and YFSETQ. Trimming cost V 2 bases and J 4 bases, with 7 bases left between them. The CDR3 loop spans 13 amino acids. Based on the CDR3 plus reference TRBV5-1 and TRBJ1-5, the full variable domain is KAGVTQTPRYLIKTRGQQVTLSCSPISGHRSVSWYQQTPGQGLQFLFEYFSETQRNKGNFPGRFSGRQFSNSRSEMNVSTLELGDSALYLCASSFTGNQPQHFGDGTRLSIL.

The chain recombines TRBV15 with TRBJ2-3, with TRBD2 matching 12 bases. Trimming at V came to 2 bases and at J to 4 bases, leaving 4 bases not matched to a gene. The germline CDR1 and CDR2 sequences are LNHNV and YYDKDF (reference sequence). The CDR3 length is 16 residues. CDR3 DNA sequence: TGTGCCACCAGCAGACGACTAGCGGGAGCGGCAGATACGCAGTATTTT. This gives the protein CATSRRLAGAADTQYF.

There are many counts of this clone. The chain links TRBV9 to TRBJ2-1; D not resolved. There are 14 residues in the CDR3. CDR1 and CDR2 from the germline V gene are SGDLS and YYNGEE. Trimming left V 4 bases short and J 0 bases short, with 8 bases between. The CDR3 sequence is CASSPWSSYNEQFF. CDR3 in DNA: TGTGCCAGCAGCCCCTGGAGCTCCTACAATGAGCAGTTCTTC. Supplemented by reference TRBV9 and TRBJ2-1, the full variable domain reads DSGVTQTPKHLITATGQRVTLRCSPRSGDLSVYWYQQSLDQGLQFLIQYYNGEERAKGNILERFSAQQFPDLHSELNLSSLELGDSALYFCASSPWSSYNEQFFGPGTRLTVL.

In this sample, this clone turned up many times. J is TRBJ2-1 and V is TRBV16; D might be TRBD1 (5 bases). V gave up 4 bases and J gave up 1 base, with 11 bases separating them. The germline gives CDR1 KGHSY, CDR2 FQNENV. CDR3 length: 15 amino acids. The CDR3 nucleotides read TGTGCCAGCAGCCGGCTCGACAGTTCCTACAATGAGCAGTTCTTC. Residues: CASSRLDSSYNEQFF.

This clone was detected many times. The chain joins TRBV11-2 to TRBJ2-7; a weak D match, TRBD1 (6 bases). Looked up from germline, CDR1 is SGHAT and CDR2 is FQNNGV. The CDR3 covers 14 residues. V was clipped by 5 bases and J by 6 bases, with 17 bases between them. This chain's CDR3 is CASSARIGGGEQYF. The CDR3 region has the DNA TGTGCCAGCAGCGCGCGAATAGGGGGTGGCGAGCAGTACTTC.

This sequence joins TRBV28 and TRBJ2-2, with 8 nucleotides matching TRBD1. Germline V lookup: CDR1 MDHEN, CDR2 SYDVKM. V lost 4 bases to trimming and J lost 4 bases; unmatched junction nucleotides: 5. This CDR3 is 15 amino acids long. For the CDR3, the DNA is TGTGCCAGCAGTTACAGGGGGGCGGCCACCGGGGAGCTGTTTTTT. It specifies CASSYRGAATGELFF. The variable domain in full, completed from reference TRBV28 and TRBJ2-2, reads DVKVTQSSRYLVKRTGEKVFLECVQDMDHENMFWYRQDPGLGLRLIYFSYDVKMKEKGDIPEGYSVSREKKERFSLILESASTNQTSMYLCASSYRGAATGELFFGEGSRLTVL.

This clone is judged medium-sized. The rearrangement uses TRBV10-2 and TRBJ2-1; TRBD1 agrees at 7 bases. Trimming took 0 bases from V and 6 from J; bases not matched to a gene: 8. Germline lookup yields CDR1 WSHSY and CDR2 SAAADI. The length of the CDR3 is 16 residues. DNA for the CDR3: TGCGCCAGCAGTGAGTCAACAGGGGCAAGTGGCAATGAGCAGTTCTTC. Protein product: CASSESTGASGNEQFF.

This clone was detected ten times or more. The chain uses TRBV7-9 and TRBJ2-7, with a tentative D call TRBD2 (5 bases). The germline gives CDR1 SEHNR, CDR2 FQNEAQ (reference sequence). The CDR3 length is 11 residues. V lost 4 bases to trimming and J lost 6 bases, with 7 bases between them. CDR3 sequence (DNA): TGTGCCAGCAGCTCTGGACTCGAGCAGTACTTC. Encoded protein: CASSSGLEQYF. Full variable domain (missing parts from reference TRBV7-9 and TRBJ2-7): DTGVSQNPRHKITKRGQNVTFRCDPISEHNRLYWYRQTLGQGPEFLTYFQNEAQLEKSRLLSDRFSAERPKGSFSTLEIQRTEQGDSAMYLCASSSGLEQYFGPGTRLTVT.

This clone occurred many times. This chain joins TRBV28 and TRBJ2-3; D possibly corresponds to TRBD1 (5 bases). Germline CDR1 is MDHEN and CDR2 is SYDVKM. The CDR3 length is 15 residues. V lost 5 bases to trimming and J lost 4 bases, with 16 bases between them. CDR3 bases: TGTGCCAGCAGTAAAAATCTCGGACAAGCAGATACGCAGTATTTT. It specifies CASSKNLGQADTQYF.

This clone was counted ten times or more. The chain recombines TRBV14 with TRBJ2-7; 8 bases match TRBD1. CDR1 and CDR2 from the germline V gene are SGHDN and FVKESK. Unmatched junction bases numbered 7, after V lost 1 base and J lost 8 bases. This CDR3 region has 14 residues. As DNA, the CDR3 is TGTGCCAGCAGCCAAGTTCCAGGGGGCGAAAAGCAGTACTTC. This sequence encodes CASSQVPGGEKQYF.

The sample holds many counts of this clone. V is TRBV29-1 and J is TRBJ2-1; TRBD1 matches 9 bases. The CDR3 has 14 residues. V gave up 6 bases and J gave up 4 bases; unmatched junction bases: 7. Per the germline V gene, CDR1 is SQVTM and CDR2 is ANQGSEA. CDR3 region: CSVGQGSLYNEQFF. The DNA of the CDR3 is TGCAGCGTGGGACAGGGCAGCCTTTACAATGAGCAGTTCTTC.

As concerns this clone: Mismatch with germline at one junction end may stem from a read error. This rearrangement joins TRBV10-3 to TRBJ2-5; TRBD2 aligns across 11 bases. CDR1 is ENHRY, CDR2 SYGVKD, per germline. This CDR3 region has 16 residues. The CDR3 DNA sequence: TGTGCCATCAGCTCACCGGGACTAGCGGTCCAAGGGACCCAGTACTTC. It encodes CAISSPGLAVQGTQYF.

In this sample, this clone turned up many times. The chain is built from TRBV19 and TRBJ1-5, with D perhaps matching TRBD1 (6 bases). The CDR3 length is 13 residues. The germline V and J ends were trimmed by 9 bases and 5 bases, with 14 bases remaining between them. Germline V gene data show CDR1 as LNHDA and CDR2 as SQIVND (reference sequence). The CDR3 protein is CASGGDIDQPQHF. CDR3 DNA: TGTGCCAGCGGGGGGGACATTGATCAGCCCCAGCATTTT.

This clone was counted ten times or more. The chain carries TRBV5-6 and TRBJ1-6, with a possible D match to TRBD1 (6 bases). Trimming took off 5 bases at V and 5 bases at J, with 11 bases between the two ends. The CDR3 extends over 14 amino acids. The germline CDR1 and CDR2 sequences are SGHDT and YYEEEE. The DNA for the CDR3 is TGTGCCAGCAGTCCCCAGGGGAATAATTCACCCCTCCACTTT. It encodes CASSPQGNNSPLHF. The full variable domain, rest sourced from reference TRBV5-6 and TRBJ1-6, is DAGVTQSPTHLIKTRGQQVTLRCSPKSGHDTVSWYQQALGQGPQFIFQYYEEEERQRGNFPDRFSGHQFPNYSSELNVNALLLGDSALYLCASSPQGNNSPLHFGNGTRLTVT.

This clone was picked up many times. The chain couples TRBV14 to TRBJ2-7; D may be TRBD1 (5 bases). This CDR3 is 14 amino acids long. Looked up from germline, CDR1 is SGHDN and CDR2 is FVKESK. The V and J ends lost 4 bases and 0 bases respectively, with 10 bases between them. In nucleotides, the CDR3 is TGTGCCAGCAGCCCTCAGGGCTCCTCCTACGAGCAGTACTTC. This sequence encodes CASSPQGSSYEQYF.

In this sample, this clone is medium-sized. The chain has TRBV6-5 and TRBJ1-3; the D is unclear. The CDR3 is 16 residues long. Germline V CDR1 and CDR2: MNHEY, SVGAGI. Trimming pared 0 bases from V and 2 bases from J, leaving 11 bases between. CDR3 sequence reads: CASSYSGPATGNTIYF. The CDR3 DNA sequence: TGTGCCAGCAGTTACTCTGGGCCAGCAACTGGAAACACCATATATTTT.

Ten or more counts support this clone. The rearrangement uses TRBV27 and TRBJ1-6; no clear D gene. Trimming left V 3 bases short and J 7 bases short, with 10 bases between. The CDR3 length is 14 residues. CDR1 MNHEY and CDR2 SMNVEV come from the germline V gene (reference sequence). In nucleotides, the CDR3 is TGTGCCAGCAGTTTGTGGCAGGCAAATTCACCCCTCCACTTT. Its translation is CASSLWQANSPLHF.

The sample holds a few counts of this clone. This chain links TRBV7-9 with TRBJ2-3; weak D call: TRBD1 (5 bases). V was clipped by 5 bases and J by 2 bases, with 14 bases between them. Per germline, CDR1 SEHNR and CDR2 FQNEAQ (reference sequence). There are 15 residues in the CDR3. The CDR3 reads CASSDRGTHTDTQYF. In DNA, the CDR3 is TGTGCCAGCAGCGATAGGGGTACACACACAGATACGCAGTATTTT.

There are many counts of this clone. The V and J genes are TRBV19 and TRBJ1-2, with TRBD1 identical over 7 bases. CDR3 length: 15 residues. In germline, CDR1 is LNHDA, CDR2 SQIVND (reference sequence). V was clipped by 3 bases and J by 4 bases; unmatched bases: 8. CDR3 DNA: TGTGCCAGTAGTATCGGACAGGCTGGAACCTATGGCTACACCTTC. Its translation: CASSIGQAGTYGYTF.

This clone was recorded a few times. The chain carries TRBV9 and TRBJ2-1; 9 positions agree with TRBD2. CDR1 and CDR2 from the germline V gene are SGDLS and YYNGEE. J lost 6 bases, V lost 0 bases, and 10 bases had no gene match. The CDR3 is 17 amino acids. The CDR3 is CASSVDGLASGGNEQFF. CDR3 nucleotides: TGTGCCAGCAGCGTAGACGGACTAGCGAGTGGTGGCAATGAGCAGTTCTTC.

Many counts were recorded for this clone. The chain joins TRBV5-6 to TRBJ1-5, with TRBD1 matching 10 bases. The V gene end was trimmed by 4 bases and the J gene end by 6 bases; junction bases not matched to a gene: 7. CDR3 size: 15 residues. Germline loops: CDR1 SGHDT, CDR2 YYEEEE. The CDR3 loop is CASSRTGTGVQPQHF. CDR3 nucleotide sequence: TGTGCCAGCAGCCGAACCGGGACAGGGGTTCAGCCCCAGCATTTT.

The genes are TRBV9 and TRBJ1-4; D gene uncertain. V lost 0 bases, J lost 7 bases, and 13 bases lay in between. Germline CDR1 SGDLS, CDR2 YYNGEE. This CDR3 is built from 15 residues. CDR3: CASSVGPGGSEKLFF. DNA for the CDR3: TGTGCCAGCAGCGTAGGTCCGGGAGGGAGTGAAAAACTGTTTTTT. The full variable domain, rest sourced from reference TRBV9 and TRBJ1-4, is DSGVTQTPKHLITATGQRVTLRCSPRSGDLSVYWYQQSLDQGLQFLIQYYNGEERAKGNILERFSAQQFPDLHSELNLSSLELGDSALYFCASSVGPGGSEKLFFGSGTQLSVL.

In its sample, this clone ranks as medium-sized. V usage is TRBV6-7 and J usage is TRBJ1-1; TRBD1 matches 10 bases. TRBV6-7 is an open reading frame whose function is uncertain. The CDR3 loop spans 15 amino acids. The junction had 3 bases not matched to a gene; V was cut back by 0 bases and J by 5 bases. DNA of the CDR3: TGTGCCAGCAGTTACTCGGGACAGGGGAGAACTGAAGCTTTCTTT. Its protein is CASSYSGQGRTEAFF.

This clone came up many times. At one end, the junction sequence differs from germline, possibly due to a read error. This chain joins TRBV4-3 and TRBJ1-2; D uncertain. The germline V gene encodes CDR1 LGHNA and CDR2 YSLEER. The length of the CDR3 is 15 residues. CDR3 protein: CASTQGQATNYGYTF. CDR3 sequence (DNA): TGCGCCAGCACCCAAGGCCAGGCTACTAACTATGGCTACACCTTC.

A few counts support this clone. It may be a read error: a sequence one base away is much more abundant. The sample has other DNA sequences that encode this CDR3 too. The chain employs TRBV19 and TRBJ2-3; no firm D call. CDR1 is LNHDA and CDR2 is SQIVND in the germline V gene (reference sequence). The CDR3 consists of 13 residues. The V and J ends lost 3 bases and 2 bases respectively, with 6 bases between them. The CDR3 is CASSMAFTDTQYF. The CDR3 DNA sequence: TGTGCCAGTAGTATGGCCTTCACAGATACGCAGTATTTT. Variable domain in full (rest from reference TRBV19 and TRBJ2-3): DGGITQSPKYLFRKEGQNVTLSCEQNLNHDAMYWYRQDPGQGLRLIYYSQIVNDFQKGDIAEGYSVSREKKESFPLTVTSAQKNPTAFYLCASSMAFTDTQYFGPGTRLTVL.

This clone was seen ten or more times. The chain has TRBV5-1 and TRBJ2-5, with 8 bases that match TRBD2. The trim removed 0 bases at V and 6 bases at J, leaving 7 bases unmatched. The CDR3 sequence is 15 residues long. Germline-derived CDR1 and CDR2 are SGHRS and YFSETQ. The CDR3 sequence is CASSLVGLAGKTQYF. In DNA form, the CDR3 reads TGCGCCAGCAGCTTGGTCGGACTAGCAGGGAAGACCCAGTACTTC.

At least ten counts were recorded for this clone. The V gene is TRBV2, the J gene TRBJ1-2; 9 bases are a match to TRBD1. Trimming cost V 10 bases and J 4 bases; bases outside gene matches: 7. This CDR3 is built from 13 residues. Looked up from germline, CDR1 is SNHLY and CDR2 is FYNNEI. The CDR3 DNA is TGTGCCATCCAGGGACAGGGATTCTATGGCTACACCTTC. Translating gives CAIQGQGFYGYTF.

This clone was seen only a few times. The V and J genes are TRBV14 and TRBJ1-5, with 8 bases aligning to TRBD1. This CDR3 is 15 amino acids long. V shed 6 bases, J shed 7 bases, and the junction held 11 bases outside the gene matches. CDR1 is SGHDN and CDR2 is FVKESK in the germline V gene. The CDR3 protein is CASSPSWTGNQPQHF. CDR3 coding DNA: TGTGCCAGCAGTCCGTCCTGGACAGGGAACCAGCCCCAGCATTTT. The variable domain in full, completed from reference TRBV14 and TRBJ1-5, reads EAGVTQFPSHSVIEKGQTVTLRCDPISGHDNLYWYRRVMGKEIKFLLHFVKESKQDESGMPNNRFLAERTGGTYSTLKVQPAELEDSGVYFCASSPSWTGNQPQHFGDGTRLSIL.

This clone was counted many times. Other DNA sequences within the sample encode an identical CDR3. The V call is TRBV7-6, the J call TRBJ2-2; possibly TRBD2 for D (5 bases). Germline lookup yields CDR1 SGHVS and CDR2 FNYEAQ. Trimming removed 0 bases from V and 11 bases from J, with 13 bases in between. The CDR3 extends over 14 amino acids. CDR3 bases: TGTGCCAGCAGCTTAGCTCAGGTCAGCGGAGAGCTGTTTTTT. Amino acids: CASSLAQVSGELFF.